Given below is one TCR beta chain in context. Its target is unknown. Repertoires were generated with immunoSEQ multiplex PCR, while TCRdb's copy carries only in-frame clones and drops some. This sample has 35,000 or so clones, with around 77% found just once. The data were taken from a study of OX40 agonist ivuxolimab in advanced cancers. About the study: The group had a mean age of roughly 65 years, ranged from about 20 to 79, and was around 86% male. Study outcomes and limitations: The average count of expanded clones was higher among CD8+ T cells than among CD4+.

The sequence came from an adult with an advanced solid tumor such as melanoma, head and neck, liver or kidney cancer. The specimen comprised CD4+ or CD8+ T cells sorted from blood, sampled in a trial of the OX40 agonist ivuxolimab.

CDR3 region: CASSEAQAALYEQYF. The CDR3 region has the DNA TGTGCCAGCAGTGAAGCGCAGGCCGCCCTTTACGAGCAGTACTTC. The chain is built from TRBV7-9 and TRBJ2-7; D call uncertain. V was shortened by 6 bases and J by 4 bases, with 19 bases between the two germline ends. CDR1 and CDR2 from the germline V gene are SEHNR and FQNEAQ (reference sequence). This CDR3 region has 15 residues.